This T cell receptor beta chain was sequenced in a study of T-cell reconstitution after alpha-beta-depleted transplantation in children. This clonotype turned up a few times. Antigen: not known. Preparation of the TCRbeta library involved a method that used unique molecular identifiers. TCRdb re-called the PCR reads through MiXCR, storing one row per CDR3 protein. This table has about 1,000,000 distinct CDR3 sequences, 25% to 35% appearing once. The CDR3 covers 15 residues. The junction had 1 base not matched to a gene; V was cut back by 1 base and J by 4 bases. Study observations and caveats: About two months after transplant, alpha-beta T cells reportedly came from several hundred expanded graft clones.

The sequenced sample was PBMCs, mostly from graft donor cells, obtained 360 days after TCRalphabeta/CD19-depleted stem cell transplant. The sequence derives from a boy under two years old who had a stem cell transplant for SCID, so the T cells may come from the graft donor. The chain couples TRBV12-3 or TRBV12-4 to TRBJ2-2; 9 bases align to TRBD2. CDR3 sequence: CASSLGGLATGELFF. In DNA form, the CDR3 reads TGTGCCAGCAGTTTAGGGGGACTAGCCACCGGGGAGCTGTTTTTT.